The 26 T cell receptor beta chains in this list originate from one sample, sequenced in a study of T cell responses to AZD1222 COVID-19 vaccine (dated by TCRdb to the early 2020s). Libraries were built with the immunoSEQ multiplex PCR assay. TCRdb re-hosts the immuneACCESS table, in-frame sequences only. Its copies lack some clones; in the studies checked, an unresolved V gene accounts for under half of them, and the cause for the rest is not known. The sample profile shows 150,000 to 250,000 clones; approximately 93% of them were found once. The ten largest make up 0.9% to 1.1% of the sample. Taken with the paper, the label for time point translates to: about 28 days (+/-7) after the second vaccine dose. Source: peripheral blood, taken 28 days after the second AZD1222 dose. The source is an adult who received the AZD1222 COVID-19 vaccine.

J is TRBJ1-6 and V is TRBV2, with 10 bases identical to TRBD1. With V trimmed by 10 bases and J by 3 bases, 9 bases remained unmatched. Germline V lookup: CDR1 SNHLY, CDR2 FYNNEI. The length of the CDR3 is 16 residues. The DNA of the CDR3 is TGTGCCACCAAGAGGACAGGGGGGGTCTATAATTCACCCCTCCACTTT. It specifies CATKRTGGVYNSPLHF.

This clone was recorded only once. CDR3 nucleotide sequence: TGCGCCAGGAGAGACAGGGGTGGGAGTTGTAGAGTTGCAACTAATGAAAAACTGTTTTTT. This encodes CARRDRGGSCRVATNEKLFF. The V and J genes are TRBV23-1 and TRBJ1-4; the match to TRBD1 covers 8 bases. TRBV23-1 is an open reading frame whose function is uncertain. The CDR3 has 20 residues. The V gene end was trimmed by 9 bases and the J gene end by 0 bases; junction bases not matched to a gene: 21.

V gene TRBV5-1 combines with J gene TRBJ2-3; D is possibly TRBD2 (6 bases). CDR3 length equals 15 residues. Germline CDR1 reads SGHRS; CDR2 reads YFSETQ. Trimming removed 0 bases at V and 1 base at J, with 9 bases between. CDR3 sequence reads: CASSLASARTDTQYF. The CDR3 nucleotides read TGCGCCAGCAGCTTGGCTAGCGCCCGCACAGATACGCAGTATTTT.

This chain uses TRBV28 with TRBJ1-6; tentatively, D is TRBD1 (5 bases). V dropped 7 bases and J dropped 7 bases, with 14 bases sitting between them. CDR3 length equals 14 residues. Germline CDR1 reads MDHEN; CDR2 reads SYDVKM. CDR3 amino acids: CASKEGLQNSPLHF. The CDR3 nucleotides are TGTGCCAGCAAAGAGGGGCTGCAGAATTCACCCCTCCACTTT.

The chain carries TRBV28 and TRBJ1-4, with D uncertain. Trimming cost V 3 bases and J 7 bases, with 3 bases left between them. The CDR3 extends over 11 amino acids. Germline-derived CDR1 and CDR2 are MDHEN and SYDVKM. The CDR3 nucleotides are TGTGCCAGCAGTTTCGGTGAAAAACTGTTTTTT. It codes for CASSFGEKLFF.

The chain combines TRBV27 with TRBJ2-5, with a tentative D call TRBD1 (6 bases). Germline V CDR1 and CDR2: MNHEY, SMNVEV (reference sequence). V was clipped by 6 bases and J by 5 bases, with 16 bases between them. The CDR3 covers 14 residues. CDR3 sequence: CASSRMTGSETQYF. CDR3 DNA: TGTGCCAGCAGCCGAATGACAGGTTCGGAGACCCAGTACTTC.

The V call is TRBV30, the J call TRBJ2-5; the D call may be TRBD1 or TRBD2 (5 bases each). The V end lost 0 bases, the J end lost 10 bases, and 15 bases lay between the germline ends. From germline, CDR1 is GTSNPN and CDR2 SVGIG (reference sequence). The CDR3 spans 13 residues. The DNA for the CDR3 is TGTGCCTGGAGTGTAGGGGCTAGCACGGACCAGTACTTC. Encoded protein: CAWSVGASTDQYF.

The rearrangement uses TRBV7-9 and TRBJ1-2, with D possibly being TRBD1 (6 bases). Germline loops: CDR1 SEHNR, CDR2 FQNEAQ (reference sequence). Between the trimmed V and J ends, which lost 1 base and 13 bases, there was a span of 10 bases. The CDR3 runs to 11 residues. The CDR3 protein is CASSLEQGSTF. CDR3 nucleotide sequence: TGTGCCAGCAGCTTAGAACAGGGAAGCACCTTC.

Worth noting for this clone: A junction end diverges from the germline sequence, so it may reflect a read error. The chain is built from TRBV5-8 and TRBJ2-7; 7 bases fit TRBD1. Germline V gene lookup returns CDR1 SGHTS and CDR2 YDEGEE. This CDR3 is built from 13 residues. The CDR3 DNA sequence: TGTGCCAGCAGCTATAACAGGGGTTACGGGCAGTACTTC. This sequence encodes CASSYNRGYGQYF.

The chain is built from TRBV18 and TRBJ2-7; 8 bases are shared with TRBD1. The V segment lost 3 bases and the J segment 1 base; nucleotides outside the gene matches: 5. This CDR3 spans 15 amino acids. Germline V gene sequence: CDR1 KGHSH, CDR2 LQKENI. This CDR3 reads CASSPDRDRSYEQYF. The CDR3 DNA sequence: TGTGCCAGCTCACCGGACCGGGACAGGTCCTACGAGCAGTACTTC.

This CDR3 is CASSSAGGRNEQYF. The CDR3 DNA reads as TGTGCCAGTAGTTCGGCAGGGGGACGAAACGAGCAGTACTTC. The chain carries TRBV19 and TRBJ2-7; 7 bases agree with TRBD1. V trimming: 5 bases; J trimming: 5 bases; junction bases outside the gene matches: 9. The germline V gene encodes CDR1 LNHDA and CDR2 SQIVND (reference sequence). The CDR3 contains 14 residues.

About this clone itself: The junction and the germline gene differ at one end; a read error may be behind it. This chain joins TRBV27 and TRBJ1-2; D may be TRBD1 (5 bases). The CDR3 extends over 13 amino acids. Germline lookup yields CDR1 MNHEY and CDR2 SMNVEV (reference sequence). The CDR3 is CAGSHKGQNGYTF. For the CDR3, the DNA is TGTGCCGGCAGTCACAAGGGGCAGAATGGCTACACCTTC.

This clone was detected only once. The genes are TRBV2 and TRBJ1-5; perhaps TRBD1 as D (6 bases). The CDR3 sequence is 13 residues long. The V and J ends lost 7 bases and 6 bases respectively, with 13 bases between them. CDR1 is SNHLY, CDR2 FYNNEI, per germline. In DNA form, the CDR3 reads TGTGCCAGCACACACAGGGAGTCTCAGCCCCAGCATTTT. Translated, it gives CASTHRESQPQHF. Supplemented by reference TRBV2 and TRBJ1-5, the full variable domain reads EPEVTQTPSHQVTQMGQEVILRCVPISNHLYFYWYRQILGQKVEFLVSFYNNEISEKSEIFDDQFSVERPDGSNFTLKIRSTKLEDSAMYFCASTHRESQPQHFGDGTRLSIL.

The CDR3 here is CSVVGQAGGDQHF. DNA for the CDR3: TGCAGCGTTGTAGGGCAGGCGGGGGGAGACCAGCATTTT. The rearrangement uses TRBV29-1 and TRBJ1-5, with a weak D call TRBD1 (5 bases). The V gene's germline CDR1 is SQVTM and CDR2 ANQGSEA. The CDR3 is 13 residues long. V was clipped by 4 bases and J by 12 bases, with 19 bases between them.

Here the CDR3 DNA reads TGTGCCAGCAGCTTAAGTCCAAACTACAATGAGCAGTTCTTC. This encodes CASSLSPNYNEQFF. This chain joins TRBV7-3 and TRBJ2-1; D is unresolved. V lost 1 base to trimming and J lost 3 bases, with 7 bases between them. The germline V gene encodes CDR1 SGHTA and CDR2 FQGTGA. CDR3 length: 14 amino acids.

The CDR3 DNA reads TGTGCCAGCAGACCGGCCGGGACAGCTTATAGCAATCAGCCCCAGCATTTT. Amino acid sequence: CASRPAGTAYSNQPQHF. The chain is built from TRBV5-5 and TRBJ1-5; 7 bases match TRBD1. CDR1 and CDR2 (germline): SGHKS, YYEKEE (reference sequence). CDR3 length: 17 amino acids. The V and J ends lost 5 bases and 0 bases, in that order; junction bases with no gene match: 11.

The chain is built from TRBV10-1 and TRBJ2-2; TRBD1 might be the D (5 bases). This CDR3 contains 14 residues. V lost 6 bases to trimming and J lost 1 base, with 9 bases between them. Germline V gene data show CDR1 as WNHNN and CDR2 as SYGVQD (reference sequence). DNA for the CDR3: TGCGCCAGCAGGGCAGGGAAGAACACCGGGGAGCTGTTTTTT. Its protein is CASRAGKNTGELFF.

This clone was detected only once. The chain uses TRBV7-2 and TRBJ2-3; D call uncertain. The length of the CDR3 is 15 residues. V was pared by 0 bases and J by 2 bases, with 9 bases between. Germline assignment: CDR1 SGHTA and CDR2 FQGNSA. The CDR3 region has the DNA TGTGCCAGCAGCTTAGCAATCAGATACACAGATACGCAGTATTTT. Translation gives CASSLAIRYTDTQYF.

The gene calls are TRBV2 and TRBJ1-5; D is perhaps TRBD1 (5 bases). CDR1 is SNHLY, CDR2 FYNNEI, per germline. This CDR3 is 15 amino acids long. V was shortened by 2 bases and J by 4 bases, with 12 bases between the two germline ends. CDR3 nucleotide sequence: TGTGCCAGCAGTGAAAGAAGGCAGGGTAATCAGCCCCAGCATTTT. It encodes CASSERRQGNQPQHF.

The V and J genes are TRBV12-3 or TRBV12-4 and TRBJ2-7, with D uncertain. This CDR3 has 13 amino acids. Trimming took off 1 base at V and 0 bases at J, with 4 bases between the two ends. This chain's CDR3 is CASSLGDSYEQYF. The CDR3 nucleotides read TGTGCCAGCAGTTTAGGGGACTCCTACGAGCAGTACTTC.

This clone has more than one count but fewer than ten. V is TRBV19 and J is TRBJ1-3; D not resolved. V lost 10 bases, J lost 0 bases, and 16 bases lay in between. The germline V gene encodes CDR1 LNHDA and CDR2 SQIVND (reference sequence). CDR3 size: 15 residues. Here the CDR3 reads CATQTGRSSGNTIYF. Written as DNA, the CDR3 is TGTGCCACCCAGACCGGGCGAAGCTCTGGAAACACCATATATTTT.

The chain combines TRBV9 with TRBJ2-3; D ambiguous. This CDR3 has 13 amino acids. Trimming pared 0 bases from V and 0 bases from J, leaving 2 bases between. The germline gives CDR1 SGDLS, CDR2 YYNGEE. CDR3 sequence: CASSVASTDTQYF. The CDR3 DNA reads TGTGCCAGCAGCGTAGCTAGCACAGATACGCAGTATTTT.

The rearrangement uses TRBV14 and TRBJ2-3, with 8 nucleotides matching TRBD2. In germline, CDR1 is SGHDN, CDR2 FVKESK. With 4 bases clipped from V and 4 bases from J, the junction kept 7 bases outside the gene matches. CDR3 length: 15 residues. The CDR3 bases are TGTGCCAGCAGCCCCCCGGGGGGGCTTGCAGATACGCAGTATTTT. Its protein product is CASSPPGGLADTQYF.

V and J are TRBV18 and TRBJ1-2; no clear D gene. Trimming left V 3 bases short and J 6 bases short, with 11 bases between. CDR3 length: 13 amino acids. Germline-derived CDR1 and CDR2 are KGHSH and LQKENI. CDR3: CASSPSAFDGYTF. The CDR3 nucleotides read TGTGCCAGCTCACCGTCGGCGTTCGATGGCTACACCTTC.

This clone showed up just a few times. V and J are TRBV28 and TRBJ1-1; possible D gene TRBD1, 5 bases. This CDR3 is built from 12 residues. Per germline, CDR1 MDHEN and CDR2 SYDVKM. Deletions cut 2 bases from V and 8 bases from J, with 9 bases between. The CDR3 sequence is CASSLGAGEAFF. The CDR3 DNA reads TGTGCCAGCAGTTTAGGGGCGGGGGAAGCTTTCTTT.

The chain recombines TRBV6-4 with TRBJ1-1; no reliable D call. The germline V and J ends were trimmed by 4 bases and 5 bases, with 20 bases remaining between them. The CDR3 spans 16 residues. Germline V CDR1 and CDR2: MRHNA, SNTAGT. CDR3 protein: CASSAKPIGAGTEAFF. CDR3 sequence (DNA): TGTGCCAGCAGTGCAAAGCCCATCGGAGCGGGGACTGAAGCTTTCTTT.